Described below is a single T cell receptor (beta chain) sequence and its context. Trimming stripped 6 bases from V and 5 bases from J, with 17 bases between. The CDR3 runs 15 residues. Germline V gene sequence: CDR1 SGHDT, CDR2 YYEEEE. The data derive from a study of blood T cell repertoires in COVID-19. About the research overall: Some COVID-19 samples were acute and others convalescent; all came from the United States, Italy and Spain. Nucleic acid was either cDNA or gDNA, and it came from T cells, B-cell-depleted T cells, or PBMCs.

In the original processing: Quantification of nucleated cells was approximated via reference gene primer amplification. Method: immunoSEQ multiplex PCR; TCRdb's copy keeps in-frame clones and lacks some. V, J and clone size are those of that table, while D and trimming were read from the DNA. Among under 250,000 clones listed, around 80% were seen once. The sequenced sample was peripheral blood. The sequence was obtained from a human donor in a cohort sampled during active COVID-19. This chain joins TRBV5-6 and TRBJ2-2, with TRBD2 as a possible D gene (5 bases). Here the CDR3 reads CASTTRGGRTGELFF. CDR3 bases: TGTGCCAGCACCACCCGTGGAGGTAGGACCGGGGAGCTGTTTTTT.